Sequencing of this T cell receptor (beta chain) was carried out in a study of blood T cell repertoires in COVID-19. Study-level background: Researchers got acute and convalescent COVID-19 samples from the United States, Italy and Spain.

Libraries were prepared by immunoSEQ multiplex PCR; TCRdb keeps only in-frame clonotypes and omits some of them. The sample holds more than 95,000 clones; roughly 90% are singletons and the top ten take approximately 8.1%. This CDR3 spans 16 amino acids. Germline V gene sequence: CDR1 ENHRY, CDR2 SYGVKD. V shed 4 bases and J shed 0 bases, with 13 bases lying between them. The sequence was obtained from a man over 45 with acute or convalescent COVID-19. The chain joins TRBV10-3 to TRBJ2-1, with D possibly TRBD2 on 5 matching bases. Sample: peripheral blood. CDR3 sequence (DNA): TGTGCCATCAGTGTAACCACGGGGTACTCCTACAATGAGCAGTTCTTC. It translates to CAISVTTGYSYNEQFF.